The 5 T cell receptor beta chains in this list originate from one sample, sequenced in a study of response to subunit inactivated influenza vaccine. From the RT-PCR reads, TCRdb called clonotypes with MiXCR, one entry per CDR3 protein. The repertoire holds some 150,000 distinct CDR3 sequences, with 10% to 15% as singletons. The same specimen was also included in a second study, on T cells expressing NK-cell markers. This second study notes: Making the TCR beta cDNA relied on 5'RACE template switching with UMIs.

The sequenced sample was CD8+ T cells sorted from PBMCs, obtained about 13 days after vaccination. The receptors were gathered from a man between 50 and 59 years old who received an inactivated influenza vaccine.

The chain links TRBV20-1 to TRBJ2-3; 9 positions match TRBD2. The CDR3 is 15 residues long. Per the germline V gene, CDR1 is DFQATT and CDR2 is SNEGSKA (reference sequence). Trimming removed 3 bases from V and 2 bases from J; junction bases left unmatched: 6. The CDR3: CSASSLAGFTDTQYF. CDR3 nucleotides: TGCAGTGCTAGTTCGCTAGCGGGATTCACAGATACGCAGTATTTT.

This clonotype was found a few times. J is TRBJ1-5 and V is TRBV2; no clear D gene. The CDR3 is made up of 11 amino acids. Germline CDR1 is SNHLY and CDR2 is FYNNEI. With 3 bases removed from V and 11 bases from J, the gap between germline ends came to 8 bases. The CDR3 loop is CASSESRTQHF. The CDR3 nucleotides are TGTGCCAGCAGTGAGTCCAGGACCCAGCATTTT.

V gene TRBV3-1 combines with J gene TRBJ2-1; D not resolved. Trimming left V 1 base short and J 0 bases short, with 10 bases between. This CDR3 is 16 amino acids long. In germline, CDR1 is LGHDT, CDR2 YNNKEL (reference sequence). CDR3 sequence: CASSQGTGLSYNEQFF. In DNA, the CDR3 is TGTGCCAGCAGCCAAGGCACGGGTCTCTCCTACAATGAGCAGTTCTTC.

This clonotype was seen a few times. In DNA form, the CDR3 reads TGTGCCAGCAGTGAACCAGGGACCTACGAGCAGTACTTC. Its translation is CASSEPGTYEQYF. The chain links TRBV2 to TRBJ2-7; possible D gene TRBD1, 5 bases. The V end was cut by 2 bases, the J end by 2 bases, with 7 bases between. The CDR3 sequence is 13 residues long. Looked up from germline, CDR1 is SNHLY and CDR2 is FYNNEI.

The V gene is TRBV29-1, the J gene TRBJ2-2, with 10 bases matching TRBD2. V was clipped by 3 bases and J by 4 bases; unmatched bases: 2. CDR1 and CDR2 (germline): SQVTM, ANQGSEA. The CDR3 totals 14 residues. CDR3 amino acids: CSVDLAGVTGELFF. The CDR3 DNA reads TGCAGCGTTGATCTAGCGGGGGTCACCGGGGAGCTGTTTTTT.